This T cell receptor (beta chain) derives from a study of blood T cell repertoires in COVID-19. This CDR3 is built from 17 residues. Per the germline V gene, CDR1 is LGHNA and CDR2 is YNFKEQ. The trim removed 0 bases at V and 8 bases at J, leaving 10 bases unmatched. This clone was seen once. The repertoire was sequenced with immunoSEQ multiplex PCR; TCRdb's copy has only in-frame clones and lacks some. The sample contains 350,000 to 500,000 clones, 70% to 90% of which appear only once. The rearrangement uses TRBV4-2 and TRBJ2-1; 10 positions agree with TRBD2. The sample was peripheral blood. The receptor was derived from a man aged 18-30 years with COVID-19, enrolled during active disease. The CDR3 region has the DNA TGTGCCAGCAGCCAAGATGGGAGGCTAGCGGGAGTGGATGAGCAGTTCTTC. Amino acid sequence: CASSQDGRLAGVDEQFF.